This TCR beta chain was captured by sequencing in a study of neurological immune-mediated disorders. This clonotype was picked up many times. J lost 3 bases, V lost 0 bases, and 4 bases had no gene match. The CDR3 is 16 amino acids. Germline V gene data show CDR1 as LGHDT and CDR2 as YNNKEL (reference sequence). TCRdb used MiXCR to reprocess the 5' RACE reads, holding one entry per CDR3 protein. The profile shows 100,000 to 150,000 distinct CDR3 sequences, roughly 3.1% of them singletons. The TCR was taken from a woman aged 30 to 39 with multiple sclerosis. The sample consisted of PBMCs. The V call is TRBV3-1, the J call TRBJ2-7, with 11 bases aligning to TRBD2. The DNA of the CDR3 is TGTGCCAGCAGCCAAGAGGGACTAGCGGCACACTACGAGCAGTACTTC. Translation: CASSQEGLAAHYEQYF.